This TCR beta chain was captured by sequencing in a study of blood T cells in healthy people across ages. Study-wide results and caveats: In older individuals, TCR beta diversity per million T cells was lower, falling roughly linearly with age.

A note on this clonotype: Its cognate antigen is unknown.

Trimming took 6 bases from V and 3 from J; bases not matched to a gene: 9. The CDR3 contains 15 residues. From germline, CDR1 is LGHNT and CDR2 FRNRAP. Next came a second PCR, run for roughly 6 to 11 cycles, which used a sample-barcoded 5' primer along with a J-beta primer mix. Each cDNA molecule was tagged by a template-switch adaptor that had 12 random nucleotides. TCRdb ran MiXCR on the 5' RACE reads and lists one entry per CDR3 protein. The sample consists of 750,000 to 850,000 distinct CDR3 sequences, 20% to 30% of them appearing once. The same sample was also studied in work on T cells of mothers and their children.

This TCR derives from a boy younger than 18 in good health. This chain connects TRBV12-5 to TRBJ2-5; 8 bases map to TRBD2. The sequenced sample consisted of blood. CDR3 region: CASGPGGDSEETQYF. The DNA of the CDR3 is TGTGCTAGTGGCCCCGGGGGGGATAGTGAAGAGACCCAGTACTTC.